This TCR beta chain is from a study of cytomegalovirus exposure and HLA in healthy donors (dated by TCRdb to the late 2010s). Describing the broader study: The 500 to 800 repertoires of the first cohort and the 95 to 150 validation repertoires were produced on the same platform, according to a later analysis. High-throughput TCR immunosequencing, statistical association of individual TCRs with disease status, and machine learning were combined to predict cytomegalovirus infection status. Along with the approximately 700-subject first cohort, a separate validation cohort of around 120 different subjects was used. The aim of the study was to test whether cataloging public T cell receptors could identify signatures of past pathogen exposure. General findings and caveats noted by the study authors: The classifier was reported to diagnose cytomegalovirus status with high specificity and sensitivity in both the original cohort and the validation cohort. In the study, around 150 TCR beta chains were listed as associated with cytomegalovirus. A later analysis found that TCRs clustered in the first cohort also tended to co-occur in the 120 or so validation repertoires, with 94% of cluster scores above 0. A later analysis lacked HLA typing for the validation cohort, so it scored co-occurrence in that cohort across all 120 repertoires. Most TCR sequences were seen in very few donors, while some public TCRs were found in many individuals. The authors suggested that the approach could potentially be extended to other disease states and immunological phenotypes. Three of the identified cytomegalovirus-associated TCR beta chains were confirmed in vitro to be specific for cytomegalovirus antigens.

Notes on this clone: Its antigen specificity is not known. No much larger clone is present one base from it, and per-base qualities are unavailable.

Preparation of the library involved the immunoSEQ multiplex PCR assay. The source study handled its data this way. A statistical classification framework was built to diagnose cytomegalovirus status from the catalog of TCR beta chain sequences. TCRdb took over this immuneACCESS table, retaining in-frame rearrangements with V and J assigned. Such tables are incomplete; in checked studies, under half of the missing clones stem from an unresolved V gene, and the remainder is unexplained. D and trimming were read from the DNA, whereas the V and J calls and clone size are those reported in that table. This sample comprises roughly 330,000 clones, about 85% of them detected only once. 1% to 1.5% of the sample goes to the ten largest clones. Separate from the roughly 650-subject first cohort, the validation cohort of roughly 110 subjects was the group to which the donors belonged. The sample comprised PBMCs. The sequence derives from a woman younger than 45 in good health and CMV-seropositive.

CDR3 loop: CASSPSGGAGNEQFF. The DNA reads as follows: TGCGCCAGCAGCCCTAGCGGGGGGGCTGGGAATGAGCAGTTCTTC. The chain employs TRBV5-1 and TRBJ2-1, with 12 bases aligning to TRBD2. Here V drops 4 bases and J drops 7 bases, and the junction holds 6 bases not matched to any gene. The germline V gene supplies CDR1 SGHRS and CDR2 YFSETQ. Inclusive of the bounding cysteine and phenylalanine, the CDR3 is 15 residues long. Left in the record is the CDR3 DNA by itself, 45 bases read in frame from the first base.